This T cell receptor beta chain was recovered during a study of blood T cell repertoires in COVID-19. In the study overall: From the United States, Italy and Spain came samples of acute and convalescent COVID-19. Nucleic acid was either cDNA or gDNA, and it came from T cells, B-cell-depleted T cells, or PBMCs.

The length of the CDR3 is 12 residues. After removal of 5 bases from V and 4 bases from J, the junction contained 2 bases not matched to a gene. Per the germline V gene, CDR1 is GTSNPN and CDR2 is SVGIG (reference sequence). Authors' analysis steps: Researchers report that nucleated cell counts were estimated from reference gene primer amplification. The method was immunoSEQ multiplex PCR; TCRdb's version includes in-frame clones alone and lacks a portion of them. V, J and clone size are those of that table, while D and trimming were read from the DNA. This sample yields 120,000 to 150,000 clones, of which over 80% are seen a single time; more than 9.5% belongs to the top ten.

This sequence joins TRBV30 and TRBJ1-1, with 9 bases lining up with TRBD1. Sequencing input: peripheral blood. The sequence was obtained from a woman older than 75 with acute or convalescent COVID-19. CDR3 DNA: TGTGCCTGGGGGACAGGGAGCACTGAAGCTTTCTTT. Its translation is CAWGTGSTEAFF. Filled out from reference TRBV30 and TRBJ1-1, the complete variable domain reads SQTIHQWPATLVQPVGSPLSLECTVEGTSNPNLYWYRQAAGRGLQLLFYSVGIGQISSEVPQNLSASRPQDRQFILSSKKLLLSDSGFYLCAWGTGSTEAFFGQGTRLTVV.